These 24 T cell receptor beta chains originate from one sample sequenced in a study of blood T cell repertoires in COVID-19. Some clones are missing from TCRdb's copy, which holds only in-frame ones; the method was immunoSEQ multiplex PCR. Seen here are 170,000 or so clones, more than 70% observed once, and the top ten hold 6.2%. Sequenced material: PBMCs or T cells enriched from blood (not recorded which). These receptors were obtained from a man in his forties or fifties who had recovered from COVID-19.

The chain joins TRBV7-8 to TRBJ1-5, with D possibly being TRBD1 (5 bases). The CDR3 is 15 amino acids. Trimming removed 6 bases at V and 4 bases at J, with 16 bases between. Germline-derived CDR1 and CDR2 are SGHVS and FQNEAQ. This CDR3 is CASSPRALRNQPQHF. The DNA of the CDR3 is TGTGCCAGCAGTCCCAGGGCCCTGAGAAATCAGCCCCAGCATTTT.

The chain combines TRBV10-3 with TRBJ2-1; 11 bases map to TRBD2. Germline CDR1 and CDR2: ENHRY and SYGVKD. J gave up 6 bases and V 5 bases, and 6 bases lay outside the gene matches. This CDR3 comprises 15 residues. As DNA, the CDR3 is TGTGCCATCAGTCCCACTAGCGGGAGTTTCAATGAGCAGTTCTTC. This codes for CAISPTSGSFNEQFF.

This rearrangement joins TRBV19 to TRBJ1-2; TRBD1 agrees at 9 bases. The CDR3 runs to 14 residues. Germline CDR1 is LNHDA and CDR2 is SQIVND (reference sequence). V lost 4 bases to trimming and J lost 6 bases; unmatched junction nucleotides: 6. The CDR3 is CASSTSQGADGYTF. In DNA, the CDR3 is TGTGCCAGTAGTACCTCACAGGGGGCGGATGGCTACACCTTC.

This clone has a single count. This chain uses TRBV5-1 with TRBJ1-1, with TRBD1 identical over 9 bases. From germline, CDR1 is SGHRS and CDR2 YFSETQ. The CDR3 contains 16 residues. V gave up 4 bases and J gave up 4 bases; unmatched junction bases: 11. CDR3 in amino acids: CASSQTSGTGFTEAFF. The CDR3 coding sequence is TGCGCCAGCAGCCAAACTTCCGGGACAGGGTTCACTGAAGCTTTCTTT.

The V and J genes are TRBV19 and TRBJ2-5, with 10 bases identical to TRBD1. Trimming took 3 bases from V and 7 from J; bases not matched to a gene: 5. CDR3 length: 14 amino acids. Germline V gene sequence: CDR1 LNHDA, CDR2 SQIVND (reference sequence). The CDR3 spells CASSIQGDRGTQYF. The CDR3 nucleotides read TGTGCCAGTAGTATCCAGGGGGACAGGGGGACCCAGTACTTC. The whole variable domain, remainder taken from reference TRBV19 and TRBJ2-5, is DGGITQSPKYLFRKEGQNVTLSCEQNLNHDAMYWYRQDPGQGLRLIYYSQIVNDFQKGDIAEGYSVSREKKESFPLTVTSAQKNPTAFYLCASSIQGDRGTQYFGPGTRLLVL.

V and J are TRBV30 and TRBJ1-1; D perhaps matches TRBD1 (6 bases). V was trimmed by 2 bases and J by 1 base, leaving 11 bases between them. Germline values: CDR1 GTSNPN, CDR2 SVGIG (reference sequence). This CDR3 contains 14 residues. The CDR3: CAWSPPQGNTEAFF. DNA of the CDR3: TGTGCCTGGAGTCCCCCACAGGGGAACACTGAAGCTTTCTTT.

V is TRBV25-1 and J is TRBJ2-7; tentatively, D is TRBD2 (5 bases). The V gene lost 6 bases and the J gene lost 3 bases, with 21 bases spanning the gap. Germline-derived CDR1 and CDR2 are MGHDK and SYGVNS. The CDR3 has 16 amino acids. In nucleotides, the CDR3 is TGTGCCAGCAGCGACCCAGGTCGGGCGGGTCTCTACGAGCAGTACTTC. Translated: CASSDPGRAGLYEQYF.

The sample holds one count of this clone. V gene TRBV11-2 combines with J gene TRBJ1-2; TRBD1 aligns across 8 bases. CDR1 and CDR2 (germline): SGHAT, FQNNGV. With 1 base clipped from V and 0 bases from J, the junction kept 7 bases outside the gene matches. The CDR3 covers 17 residues. The CDR3 region is CASSLVRTGSTNYGYTF. The CDR3 bases are TGTGCCAGCAGCTTAGTACGGACAGGGAGTACTAACTATGGCTACACCTTC. The variable domain in full, with the rest retrieved from reference TRBV11-2 and TRBJ1-2, is EAGVAQSPRYKIIEKRQSVAFWCNPISGHATLYWYQQILGQGPKLLIQFQNNGVVDDSQLPKDRFSAERLKGVDSTLKIQPAKLEDSAVYLCASSLVRTGSTNYGYTFGSGTRLTVV.

This chain joins TRBV30 and TRBJ1-4; 9 nucleotides agree with TRBD1. The CDR3 totals 13 residues. CDR1 is GTSNPN and CDR2 is SVGIG in the germline V gene (reference sequence). As DNA, the CDR3 is TGTGCTTCGGAGGACAGGGGTAATGAAAAACTGTTTTTT. Its protein is CASEDRGNEKLFF.

The chain has TRBV7-9 and TRBJ1-5; 9 bases fit TRBD1. The CDR3 spans 15 residues. Trimming cost V 5 bases and J 6 bases; bases outside gene matches: 8. Germline V gives CDR1 SEHNR, CDR2 FQNEAQ (reference sequence). The CDR3 is CASSLQGQGGQPQHF. The CDR3 DNA sequence: TGTGCCAGCAGCCTACAGGGACAGGGCGGTCAGCCCCAGCATTTT.

The rearrangement joins TRBV9 to TRBJ2-3; 7 nucleotides line up with TRBD1. V lost 1 base to trimming and J lost 3 bases; unmatched junction nucleotides: 5. CDR3 length equals 15 residues. Germline V gene sequence: CDR1 SGDLS, CDR2 YYNGEE. CDR3 coding DNA: TGTGCCAGCAGCGTAAGGGGACAGAGGACAGATACGCAGTATTTT. Translated: CASSVRGQRTDTQYF. Variable domain in full (rest from reference TRBV9 and TRBJ2-3): DSGVTQTPKHLITATGQRVTLRCSPRSGDLSVYWYQQSLDQGLQFLIQYYNGEERAKGNILERFSAQQFPDLHSELNLSSLELGDSALYFCASSVRGQRTDTQYFGPGTRLTVL.

The table lists this clone with a few counts. Within the sample, other DNA sequences also encode this same CDR3. The V gene is TRBV11-3, the J gene TRBJ1-3; 9 nucleotides match TRBD1. The trim removed 5 bases at V and 4 bases at J, leaving 6 bases unmatched. Germline V gene data show CDR1 as SGHNT and CDR2 as YENEEA. This CDR3 comprises 15 residues. DNA of the CDR3: TGTGCCAGCAGCCCGGGACAGGGCCCAGGAAACACCATATATTTT. It is translated as CASSPGQGPGNTIYF.

The chain carries TRBV2 and TRBJ1-5; 10 bases align to TRBD1. Losses at the gene ends were 8 bases for V and 3 bases for J; bases not matched to a gene: 7. The CDR3 totals 15 residues. Per germline, CDR1 SNHLY and CDR2 FYNNEI. The DNA of the CDR3 is TGTGCCAGCGCCGGGACAGGGGTTTCCAATCAGCCCCAGCATTTT. Translation gives CASAGTGVSNQPQHF.

The chain carries TRBV9 and TRBJ2-2; 10 bases map to TRBD1. With V trimmed by 3 bases and J by 5 bases, 1 base remained unmatched. CDR3 length equals 14 residues. Germline-derived CDR1 and CDR2 are SGDLS and YYNGEE. The CDR3 DNA sequence: TGTGCCAGCAGCGCGGGACAGGGGACCGGGGAGCTGTTTTTT. This gives the protein CASSAGQGTGELFF.

V gene TRBV3-1 (or the pseudogene TRBV3-2) combines with J gene TRBJ2-4, with D possibly TRBD2 on 6 matching bases. Germline V gene sequence: CDR1 LGHDT, CDR2 YNNKEL (reference sequence). V was cut by 1 base and J by 8 bases, with 21 bases left in between. The CDR3 sequence is 17 residues long. CDR3 amino acids: CASSQGTFSGRYYIQYF. The CDR3 bases are TGTGCCAGCAGCCAAGGAACTTTTTCTGGGAGGTATTACATTCAGTACTTC.

The rearrangement links TRBV5-1 to TRBJ2-6; D call uncertain. Between the trimmed V and J ends, which lost 0 bases and 0 bases, there was a span of 7 bases. Looked up from germline, CDR1 is SGHRS and CDR2 is YFSETQ. The CDR3 runs 16 residues. This CDR3 reads CASSLEHLSGANVLTF. CDR3 sequence (DNA): TGCGCCAGCAGCTTGGAACACCTCTCTGGGGCCAACGTCCTGACTTTC.

This chain uses TRBV19 with TRBJ2-1; 7 nucleotides align to TRBD2. V lost 0 bases, J lost 9 bases, and 8 bases stayed unmatched. Germline V gives CDR1 LNHDA, CDR2 SQIVND (reference sequence). The CDR3 extends over 15 amino acids. As DNA, the CDR3 is TGTGCCAGTAGTATAGACAATTGGGGGGGGGTTGAGCAGTTCTTC. Translating gives CASSIDNWGGVEQFF.

The chain employs TRBV28 and TRBJ1-1; no definite D call. This CDR3 has 11 amino acids. V lost 3 bases to trimming and J lost 11 bases, with 10 bases between them. The V gene's germline CDR1 is MDHEN and CDR2 SYDVKM. In DNA, the CDR3 is TGTGCCAGCAGTTTGGCTAGTAAGGCTTTCTTT. Translating it yields CASSLASKAFF.

The chain employs TRBV14 and TRBJ1-2; 10 nucleotides line up with TRBD1. CDR1 is SGHDN, CDR2 FVKESK, per germline. With V trimmed by 4 bases and J by 8 bases, 4 bases remained unmatched. There are 13 residues in the CDR3. DNA for the CDR3: TGTGCCAGCAGCCCTCAGACAGGGGGCGGCTACACCTTC. Its protein is CASSPQTGGGYTF.

The CDR3 nucleotides are TGTGCCAGCAGCTTAGTGAGCTCCTACAATGAGCAGTTCTTC. Encoded protein: CASSLVSSYNEQFF. The V gene is TRBV11-1, the J gene TRBJ2-1, with D hard to call. Deletions cut 1 base from V and 0 bases from J, with 4 bases between. This CDR3 comprises 14 residues. Germline CDR1 and CDR2: SGHAT and FQDESV (reference sequence). The variable domain in full, with the rest retrieved from reference TRBV11-1 and TRBJ2-1, is EAEVAQSPRYKITEKSQAVAFWCDPISGHATLYWYRQILGQGPELLVQFQDESVVDDSQLPKDRFSAERLKGVDSTLKIQPAELGDSAMYLCASSLVSSYNEQFFGPGTRLTVL.

This sequence joins TRBV30 and TRBJ1-5; no definite D call. Germline CDR1 reads GTSNPN; CDR2 reads SVGIG (reference sequence). The CDR3 is 16 amino acids. Trimming stripped 1 base from V and 1 base from J, with 14 bases between. The CDR3, as DNA: TGTGCCTGGAGTGGGGCTTTTGGTAGGAGCAATCAGCCCCAGCATTTT. It specifies CAWSGAFGRSNQPQHF.

This chain joins TRBV10-2 and TRBJ1-2, with no clear D. Per germline, CDR1 WSHSY and CDR2 SAAADI. V was clipped by 3 bases and J by 4 bases, with 12 bases between them. The CDR3 totals 14 residues. CDR3 protein: CASSDGRERYGYTF. CDR3 DNA: TGCGCCAGCAGTGACGGGAGAGAACGCTATGGCTACACCTTC.

The V and J genes are TRBV18 and TRBJ2-1; 9 bases match TRBD2. CDR3 size: 13 residues. CDR1 is KGHSH, CDR2 LQKENI, per germline. With V trimmed by 3 bases and J by 7 bases, 1 base remained unmatched. The CDR3: CASSPSGRNEQFF. CDR3 nucleotides: TGTGCCAGCTCACCCAGCGGGAGGAATGAGCAGTTCTTC.

The chain uses TRBV29-1 and TRBJ1-1; possible D gene TRBD1, 6 bases. Trimming cost V 6 bases and J 5 bases, with 16 bases left between them. The CDR3 contains 13 residues. Looked up from germline, CDR1 is SQVTM and CDR2 is ANQGSEA. CDR3 bases: TGCAGCGTAGCAGGGGTATCAGGAACTGAAGCTTTCTTT. It codes for CSVAGVSGTEAFF.